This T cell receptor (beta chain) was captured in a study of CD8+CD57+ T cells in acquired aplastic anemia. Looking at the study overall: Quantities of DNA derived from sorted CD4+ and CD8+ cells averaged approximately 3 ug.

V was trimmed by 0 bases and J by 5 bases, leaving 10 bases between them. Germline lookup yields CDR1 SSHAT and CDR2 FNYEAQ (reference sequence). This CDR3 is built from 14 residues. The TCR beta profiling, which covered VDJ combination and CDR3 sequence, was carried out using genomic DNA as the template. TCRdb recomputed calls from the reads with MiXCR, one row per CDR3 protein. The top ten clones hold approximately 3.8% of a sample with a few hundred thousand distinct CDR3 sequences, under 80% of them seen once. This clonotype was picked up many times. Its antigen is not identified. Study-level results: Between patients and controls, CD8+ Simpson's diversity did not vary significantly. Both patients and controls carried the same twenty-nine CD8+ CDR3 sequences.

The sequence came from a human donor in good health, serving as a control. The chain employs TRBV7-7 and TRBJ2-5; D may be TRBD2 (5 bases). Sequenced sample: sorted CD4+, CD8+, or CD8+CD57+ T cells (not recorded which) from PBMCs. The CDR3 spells CASSLAGGGETQYF. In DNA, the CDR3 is TGTGCCAGCAGCTTAGCAGGAGGTGGGGAGACCCAGTACTTC.